These 12 T cell receptor beta chains share one sample of origin, sequenced in a study of Ad26.COV2.S vaccination and SARS-CoV-2 variants. Produced via immunoSEQ multiplex PCR; TCRdb's table is partial and in-frame only. The repertoire includes 500,000 or so clones, around 88% of them detected once, and roughly 13% sits in the top ten. Indicated treatment: about 20 received Ad26.COV2.S at low or high dose, single or two shots; several received placebo; per-sample allocation not given. Sampling was done on day 63 after the first vaccine or placebo injection. This material consisted of peripheral blood, taken in a trial of Ad26.COV2.S vaccine versus placebo. The receptors derive from a person between 18 and 65 years old who received the Ad26.COV2.S COVID-19 vaccine or a placebo.

The chain couples TRBV6-6 to TRBJ1-2; TRBD1 aligns across 7 bases. Germline values: CDR1 MNHNY, CDR2 SVGAGI (reference sequence). The CDR3 runs to 15 residues. V was pared by 0 bases and J by 4 bases, with 5 bases of the junction left unmatched. CDR3 sequence reads: CASSYSIDRAYGYTF. The DNA of the CDR3 is TGTGCCAGCAGTTACTCAATAGACAGGGCCTATGGCTACACCTTC.

The chain couples TRBV11-3 to TRBJ2-3; D uncertain. V shed 0 bases and J shed 4 bases, with 5 bases lying between them. This CDR3 is 13 amino acids long. Germline assignment: CDR1 SGHNT and CDR2 YENEEA. CDR3 sequence: CASSLEVSDTQYF. CDR3 nucleotides: TGTGCCAGCAGCTTAGAGGTTTCAGATACGCAGTATTTT.

The J gene is TRBJ2-1, the V gene TRBV7-9; D ambiguous. Trimming left V 5 bases short and J 4 bases short, with 15 bases between. Germline CDR1 and CDR2: SEHNR and FQNEAQ (reference sequence). The CDR3 covers 15 residues. The CDR3 bases are TGTGCCAGCAGCCAATACTTCGGGCTTTACAATGAGCAGTTCTTC. This encodes CASSQYFGLYNEQFF.

V gene TRBV24-1 combines with J gene TRBJ2-3; 10 bases line up with TRBD1. This CDR3 contains 18 residues. From germline, CDR1 is KGHDR and CDR2 SFDVKD. The J segment lost 4 bases and the V segment lost 7 bases, leaving 16 bases of the junction unmatched. The CDR3 here is CATSAPPPTGGRADTQYF. The CDR3, as DNA: TGTGCCACCAGCGCTCCCCCACCGACAGGGGGCAGGGCAGATACGCAGTATTTT.

DNA of the CDR3: TGTGCCAGCAGCTTGATTAGGGGTCCAACCTTAGTCTACGAGCAGTACTTC. Its translation: CASSLIRGPTLVYEQYF. The V gene is TRBV5-4, the J gene TRBJ2-7; possibly TRBD1 for D (5 bases). The V gene lost 1 base and the J gene lost 3 bases, with 20 bases spanning the gap. The V gene's germline CDR1 is SGHNT and CDR2 YYREEE (reference sequence). The CDR3 is 17 residues long. Variable domain in full (rest from reference TRBV5-4 and TRBJ2-7): ETGVTQSPTHLIKTRGQQVTLRCSSQSGHNTVSWYQQALGQGPQFIFQYYREEENGRGNFPPRFSGLQFPNYSSELNVNALELDDSALYLCASSLIRGPTLVYEQYFGPGTRLTVT.

The chain has TRBV7-9 and TRBJ1-4; maybe TRBD1 (5 bases). CDR3 size: 14 residues. Per the germline V gene, CDR1 is SEHNR and CDR2 is FQNEAQ (reference sequence). V was shortened by 5 bases and J by 6 bases, with 13 bases between the two germline ends. CDR3 in amino acids: CASSAGTWDEKLFF. CDR3 DNA sequence: TGTGCCAGCAGCGCCGGGACGTGGGATGAAAAACTGTTTTTT.

The chain couples TRBV28 to TRBJ2-5; D remains unclear. Trimming cost V 5 bases and J 2 bases, with 12 bases left between them. Germline V gene lookup returns CDR1 MDHEN and CDR2 SYDVKM. The CDR3 extends over 14 amino acids. The CDR3 nucleotides are TGTGCCAGCAGTCCGCCGGGCATTCAAGAGACCCAGTACTTC. Protein: CASSPPGIQETQYF. The full variable domain, with the rest looked up from reference TRBV28 and TRBJ2-5, is DVKVTQSSRYLVKRTGEKVFLECVQDMDHENMFWYRQDPGLGLRLIYFSYDVKMKEKGDIPEGYSVSREKKERFSLILESASTNQTSMYLCASSPPGIQETQYFGPGTRLLVL.

In this sample, this clone turned up once. The gene calls are TRBV27 and TRBJ1-5, with no clear D. This CDR3 has 15 residues. V lost 0 bases, J lost 7 bases, and 13 bases lay in between. Germline assignment: CDR1 MNHEY and CDR2 SMNVEV (reference sequence). Written as DNA, the CDR3 is TGTGCCAGCAGTTTATCGGGAGAGCGGCGACAGCCCCAGCATTTT. Translated, it gives CASSLSGERRQPQHF.

The J gene is TRBJ1-2, the V gene TRBV24-1; 7 bases agree with TRBD1. Looked up from germline, CDR1 is KGHDR and CDR2 is SFDVKD. The CDR3 contains 14 residues. The J segment lost 8 bases and the V segment lost 4 bases, leaving 9 bases of the junction unmatched. Here the CDR3 DNA reads TGTGCCACCAGTGACCCAAGGGGGCGGTGGGGCTACACCTTC. Its translation is CATSDPRGRWGYTF.

The J gene is TRBJ2-3, the V gene TRBV5-1, with D possibly TRBD2 on 5 matching bases. The germline V gene encodes CDR1 SGHRS and CDR2 YFSETQ. This CDR3 spans 14 amino acids. Trimming shortened V by 0 bases and J by 5 bases, and 10 bases separated the two germline ends. CDR3 nucleotide sequence: TGCGCCAGCAGCTTGGGAGGGTCGGGAGATACGCAGTATTTT. Protein: CASSLGGSGDTQYF.

The chain carries TRBV30 and TRBJ1-3, with D perhaps matching TRBD1 (5 bases). V lost 1 base and J lost 0, with 13 bases in between. This CDR3 spans 16 amino acids. Germline CDR1 is GTSNPN and CDR2 is SVGIG (reference sequence). The CDR3 nucleotides read TGTGCCTGGAGTGGGGTTGGGGGGAACTCTGGAAACACCATATATTTT. Protein product: CAWSGVGGNSGNTIYF. Variable domain in full (rest from reference TRBV30 and TRBJ1-3): SQTIHQWPATLVQPVGSPLSLECTVEGTSNPNLYWYRQAAGRGLQLLFYSVGIGQISSEVPQNLSASRPQDRQFILSSKKLLLSDSGFYLCAWSGVGGNSGNTIYFGEGSWLTVV.

This clone was observed a handful of times. This chain links TRBV2 with TRBJ1-1; D call uncertain. With 6 bases removed from V and 8 bases from J, the gap between germline ends came to 16 bases. The CDR3 has 13 residues. Germline CDR1 and CDR2: SNHLY and FYNNEI. This chain's CDR3 is CASRASPWTEAFF. CDR3 nucleotides: TGTGCCAGCAGAGCTTCCCCATGGACCGAAGCTTTCTTT.